This section outlines one T cell receptor beta chain sequence together with its context. Its target antigen remains unknown. There are no base qualities to consult, and no much larger clone falls within one base. In the prospective study, participants were roughly 18 to 100 years old, resided in 24 geographic areas of the United States, and were enrolled through a virtual design. To assign participants to cohorts, the prospective study relied on clinical history that participants themselves reported in a screening survey and a study questionnaire. Recovered participants in ImmuneRACE Cohort 3 were defined as having two consecutive negative NP/OP PCR tests, clearance from a healthcare professional, or resolution of symptoms. In the prospective study, mobile phlebotomists collected whole blood, serum and a nasopharyngeal or oropharyngeal swab from each participant. Prospective study participants could optionally give additional blood draws and questionnaires over a roughly two-month period. Before DNA extraction, prospective study blood samples were shipped either frozen or at room temperature.

The data originate from a study of blood T cell repertoires in COVID-19 (dated by TCRdb to about 2020). About the full investigation: Collaborator samples came from the United States, Italy and Spain and covered acute and convalescent phases of COVID-19. The prospective study material was composed of cDNA or gDNA derived from T cells, B-cell-depleted T cells, or PBMCs. Subjects who had been exposed to COVID-19, were actively infected with it, or had recovered from it provided the deeply sampled blood TCRbeta repertoires that made up the dataset. The repertoires were released in a freely available public database meant as a resource for research on the immune response to SARS-CoV-2. Samples were obtained from the ongoing ImmuneRACE study (first 160 participants) and from 1,000 to 1,500 subjects provided by 6 global collaborators. A de-identified subject ID, COVID-19 status, age in years and sex were almost always included in the sample metadata. Where available, HLA class I and class II types were taken from metadata supplied by the sample provider and were not determined by assay-based typing.

The immunoSEQ Assay, a bias-controlled multiplex PCR, was used to amplify TCRbeta CDR3 regions from genomic DNA. As for the original processing: The number of nucleated cells in each sample was estimated by amplification of reference gene primers within the assay. To quantify the absolute abundance of each unique TCRbeta CDR3 rearrangement, sequence reads were collapsed and filtered. For each sample, productive Simpson clonality was calculated as the square root of Simpson's diversity index across productive rearrangements. The table comes from immuneACCESS by way of TCRdb, which keeps in-frame sequences with V and J called. Part of the clones is missing from these tables; in studies checked, under half for an unresolved V gene and the rest for unknown reasons. That table furnishes V, J and clone size, whereas the DNA furnished D and trimming. This sample gives 360,000 or so clones in total; roughly nine tenths of them show up just once. The ten largest clonotypes hold under 3% of the sample.

On the study overall, not on this receptor specifically: The quantity of clinical and demographic metadata differed by source and by participant and was supplied without curation.

Sequenced input: PBMCs or T cells enriched from blood (not recorded which). The sequence was collected from a woman between 25 and 40 years old who had recovered from COVID-19.

This receptor has the CDR3 CASSLDWRNNEQFF. The nucleotides are TGTGCCAGCAGCTTGGACTGGAGAAACAATGAGCAGTTCTTC. Recombination linked TRBV5-4 to TRBJ2-1, with the D gene not confidently named. Taken from the germline V gene (reference sequence), the CDR1 and CDR2 loops are SGHNT and YYREEE. The CDR3 goes from the cysteine to the phenylalanine over 14 residues. Kept here is only the CDR3 DNA, which spans 42 bases and is read in frame from base 1. At the junction V is shortened by 0 bases and J by 5 bases, with 9 bases in between. With all but the CDR3 taken from the reference TRBV5-4 and TRBJ2-1 genes, the full variable domain is: ETGVTQSPTHLIKTRGQQVTLRCSSQSGHNTVSWYQQALGQGPQFIFQYYREEENGRGNFPPRFSGLQFPNYSSELNVNALELDDSALYLCASSLDWRNNEQFFGPGTRLTVL.